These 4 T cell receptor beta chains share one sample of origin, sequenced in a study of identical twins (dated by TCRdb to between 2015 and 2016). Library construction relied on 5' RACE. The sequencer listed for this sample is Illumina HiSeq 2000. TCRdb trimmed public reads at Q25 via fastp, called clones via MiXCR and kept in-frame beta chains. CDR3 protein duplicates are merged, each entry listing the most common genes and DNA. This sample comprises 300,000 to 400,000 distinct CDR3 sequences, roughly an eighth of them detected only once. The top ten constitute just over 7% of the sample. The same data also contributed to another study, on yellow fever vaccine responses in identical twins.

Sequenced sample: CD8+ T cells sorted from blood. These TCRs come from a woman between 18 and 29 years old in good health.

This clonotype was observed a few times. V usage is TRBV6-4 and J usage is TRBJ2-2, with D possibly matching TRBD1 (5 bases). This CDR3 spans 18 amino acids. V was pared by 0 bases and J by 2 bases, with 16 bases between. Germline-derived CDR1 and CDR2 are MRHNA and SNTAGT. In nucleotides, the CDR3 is TGTGCCAGCAGTGACTCGGAGACAGTCAACCTTAACACCGGGGAGCTGTTTTTT. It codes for CASSDSETVNLNTGELFF.

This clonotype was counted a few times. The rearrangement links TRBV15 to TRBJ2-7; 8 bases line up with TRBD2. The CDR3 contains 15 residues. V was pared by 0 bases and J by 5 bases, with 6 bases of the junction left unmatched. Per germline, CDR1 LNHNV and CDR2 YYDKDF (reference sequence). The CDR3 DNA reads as TGTGCCACCAGCAGAGATTGGACGGGAGGGGACGAGCAGTACTTC. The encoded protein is CATSRDWTGGDEQYF.

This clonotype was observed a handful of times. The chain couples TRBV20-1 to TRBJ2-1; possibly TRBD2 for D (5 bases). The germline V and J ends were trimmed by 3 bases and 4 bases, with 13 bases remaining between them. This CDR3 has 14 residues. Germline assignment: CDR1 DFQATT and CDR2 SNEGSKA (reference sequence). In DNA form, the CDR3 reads TGCAGTGCTAGGTCCCGATGGGAGTACAATGAGCAGTTCTTC. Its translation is CSARSRWEYNEQFF.

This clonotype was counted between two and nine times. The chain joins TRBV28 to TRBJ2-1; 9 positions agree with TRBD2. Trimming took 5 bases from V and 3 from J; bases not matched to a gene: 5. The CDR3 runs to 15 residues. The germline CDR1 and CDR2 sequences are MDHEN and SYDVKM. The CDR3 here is CASSIPSGIYNEQFF. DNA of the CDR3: TGTGCCAGCAGTATTCCTAGCGGGATCTACAATGAGCAGTTCTTC.